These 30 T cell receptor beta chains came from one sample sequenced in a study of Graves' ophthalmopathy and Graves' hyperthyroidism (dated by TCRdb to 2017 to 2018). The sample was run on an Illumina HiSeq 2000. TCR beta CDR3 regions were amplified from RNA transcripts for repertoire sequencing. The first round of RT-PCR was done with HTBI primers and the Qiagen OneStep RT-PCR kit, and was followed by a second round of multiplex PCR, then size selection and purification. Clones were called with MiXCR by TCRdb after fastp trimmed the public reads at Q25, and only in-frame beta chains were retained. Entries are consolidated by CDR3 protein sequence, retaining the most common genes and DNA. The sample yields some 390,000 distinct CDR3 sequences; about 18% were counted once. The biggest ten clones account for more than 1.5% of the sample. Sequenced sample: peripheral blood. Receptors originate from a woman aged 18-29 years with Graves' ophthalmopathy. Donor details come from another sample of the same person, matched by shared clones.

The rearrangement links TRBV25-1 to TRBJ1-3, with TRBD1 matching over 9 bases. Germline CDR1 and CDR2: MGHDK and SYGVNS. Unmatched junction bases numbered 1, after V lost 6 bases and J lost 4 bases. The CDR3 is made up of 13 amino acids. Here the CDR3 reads CASRGTGGNTIYF. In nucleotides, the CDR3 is TGTGCCAGCAGGGGGACAGGGGGAAACACCATATATTTT.

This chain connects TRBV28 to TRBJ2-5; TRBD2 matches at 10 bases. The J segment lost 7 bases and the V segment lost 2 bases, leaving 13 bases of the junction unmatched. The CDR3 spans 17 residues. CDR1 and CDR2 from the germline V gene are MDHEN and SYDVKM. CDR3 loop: CASSLTSGRAIYGTQYF. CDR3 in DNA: TGTGCCAGCAGTTTAACCAGCGGGAGGGCAATTTACGGGACCCAGTACTTC.

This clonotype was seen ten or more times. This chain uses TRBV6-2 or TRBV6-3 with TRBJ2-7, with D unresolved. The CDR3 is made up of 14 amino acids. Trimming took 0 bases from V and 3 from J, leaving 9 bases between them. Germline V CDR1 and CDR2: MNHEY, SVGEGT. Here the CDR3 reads CASSYSRILYEQYF. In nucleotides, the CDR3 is TGTGCCAGCAGTTACTCTAGGATACTCTACGAGCAGTACTTC.

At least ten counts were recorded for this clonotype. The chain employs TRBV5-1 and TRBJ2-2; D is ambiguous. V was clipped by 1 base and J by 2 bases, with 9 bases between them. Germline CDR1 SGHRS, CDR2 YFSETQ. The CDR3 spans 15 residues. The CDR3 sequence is CASSLMAANTGELFF. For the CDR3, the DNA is TGCGCCAGCAGCTTGATGGCAGCCAACACCGGGGAGCTGTTTTTT.

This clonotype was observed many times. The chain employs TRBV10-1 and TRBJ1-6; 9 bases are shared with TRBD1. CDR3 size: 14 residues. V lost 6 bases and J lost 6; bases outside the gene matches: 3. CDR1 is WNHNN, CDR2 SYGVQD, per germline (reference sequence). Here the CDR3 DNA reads TGCGCCAGCAGCGGGGGACAGGGTAATTCACCCCTCCACTTT. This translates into CASSGGQGNSPLHF.

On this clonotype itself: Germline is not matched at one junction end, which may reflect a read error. DNA for the CDR3: TGTGCCAGCGCTGAACAGGGCAGGGGCTACGAGCGGTACTTC. Its protein product is CASAEQGRGYERYF. The chain uses TRBV6-2 or TRBV6-3 and TRBJ2-7; TRBD1 might be the D (6 bases). Germline CDR1 MNHEY, CDR2 SVGEGT. The CDR3 totals 14 residues.

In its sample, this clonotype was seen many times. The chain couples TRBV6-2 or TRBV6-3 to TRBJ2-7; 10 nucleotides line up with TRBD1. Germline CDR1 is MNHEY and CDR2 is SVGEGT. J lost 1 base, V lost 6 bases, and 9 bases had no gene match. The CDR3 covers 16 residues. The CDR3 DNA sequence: TGTGCCAGCAGACGAATCGGGACAGGGGCTTCCTACGAGCAGTACTTC. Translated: CASRRIGTGASYEQYF.

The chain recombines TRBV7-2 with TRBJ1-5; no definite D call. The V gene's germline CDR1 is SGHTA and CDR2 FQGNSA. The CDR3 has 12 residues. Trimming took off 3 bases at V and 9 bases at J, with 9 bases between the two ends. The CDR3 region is CASSFDGVPQHF. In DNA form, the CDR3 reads TGTGCCAGCAGCTTTGACGGGGTGCCCCAGCATTTT.

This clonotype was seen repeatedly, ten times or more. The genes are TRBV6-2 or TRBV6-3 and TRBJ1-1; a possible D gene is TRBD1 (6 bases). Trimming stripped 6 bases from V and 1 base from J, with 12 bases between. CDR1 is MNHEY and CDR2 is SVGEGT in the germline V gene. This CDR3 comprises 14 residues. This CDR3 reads CASSDRSQNTEAFF. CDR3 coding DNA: TGTGCCAGCAGCGACAGGAGCCAGAACACTGAAGCTTTCTTT.

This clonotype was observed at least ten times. Here the CDR3 DNA reads TGTGCCAGCAGTTTCCAGGACAACACTGAAGCTTTCTTT. Translation: CASSFQDNTEAFF. V usage is TRBV28 and J usage is TRBJ1-1; D is unresolved. Germline V CDR1 and CDR2: MDHEN, SYDVKM. Trimming removed 3 bases at V and 2 bases at J, with 7 bases between. The CDR3 is made up of 13 amino acids.

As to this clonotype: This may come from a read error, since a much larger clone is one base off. The CDR3 sequence: CASSYRNHNRTYEQYF. As DNA, the CDR3 is TGTGCCAGCAGTTACCGCAACCATAACCGAACCTACGAGCAGTACTTC. This chain connects TRBV6-2 or TRBV6-3 to TRBJ2-7, with unresolved D. Trimming removed 2 bases from V and 2 bases from J, with 16 bases in between. There are 16 residues in the CDR3. The V gene's germline CDR1 is MNHEY and CDR2 SVGEGT.

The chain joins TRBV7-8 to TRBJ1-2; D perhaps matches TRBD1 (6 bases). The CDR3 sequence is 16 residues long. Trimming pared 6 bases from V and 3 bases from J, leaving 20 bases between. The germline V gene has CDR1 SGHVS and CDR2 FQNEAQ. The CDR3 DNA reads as TGTGCCAGCAGATCCCGCCCGGGACAAGGGGACTATGGCTACACCTTC. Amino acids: CASRSRPGQGDYGYTF.

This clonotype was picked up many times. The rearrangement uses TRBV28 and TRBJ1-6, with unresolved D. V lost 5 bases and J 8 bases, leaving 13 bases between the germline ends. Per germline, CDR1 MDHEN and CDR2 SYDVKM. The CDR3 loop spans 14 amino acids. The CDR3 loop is CASSLKGGYSPLHF. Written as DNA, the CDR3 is TGTGCCAGCAGTCTAAAAGGCGGTTATTCACCCCTCCACTTT.

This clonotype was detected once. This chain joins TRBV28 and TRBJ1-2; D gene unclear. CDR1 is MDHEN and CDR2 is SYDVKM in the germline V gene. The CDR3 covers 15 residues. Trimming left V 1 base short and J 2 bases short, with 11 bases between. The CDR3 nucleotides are TGTGCCAGCAGTTTATTACAGAGAACCAACTATGGCTACACCTTC. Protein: CASSLLQRTNYGYTF.

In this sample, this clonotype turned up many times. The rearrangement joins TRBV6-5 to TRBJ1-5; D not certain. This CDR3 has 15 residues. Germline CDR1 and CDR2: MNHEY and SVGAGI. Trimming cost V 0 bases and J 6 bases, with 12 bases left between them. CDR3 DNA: TGTGCCAGCAGTTACTCCGCGGGCGCGGGTCAGCCCCAGCATTTT. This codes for CASSYSAGAGQPQHF.

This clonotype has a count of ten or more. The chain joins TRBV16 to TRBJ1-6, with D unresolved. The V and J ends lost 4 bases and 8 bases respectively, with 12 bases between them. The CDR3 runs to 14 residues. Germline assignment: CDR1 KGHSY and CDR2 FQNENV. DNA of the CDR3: TGTGCCAGCAGCCTGTTCAATCGGGATTCACCCCTCCACTTT. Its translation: CASSLFNRDSPLHF. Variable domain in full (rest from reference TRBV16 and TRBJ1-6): GEEVAQTPKHLVRGEGQKAKLYCAPIKGHSYVFWYQQVLKNEFKFLISFQNENVFDETGMPKERFSAKCLPNSPCSLEIQATKLEDSAVYFCASSLFNRDSPLHFGNGTRLTVT.

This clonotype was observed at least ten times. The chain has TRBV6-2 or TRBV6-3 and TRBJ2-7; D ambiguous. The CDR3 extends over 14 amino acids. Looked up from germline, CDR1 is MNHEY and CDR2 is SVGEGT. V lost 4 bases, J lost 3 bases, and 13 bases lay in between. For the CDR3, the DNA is TGTGCCAGCAGTTCTCTCTCACCCCGCTACGAGCAGTACTTC. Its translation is CASSSLSPRYEQYF.

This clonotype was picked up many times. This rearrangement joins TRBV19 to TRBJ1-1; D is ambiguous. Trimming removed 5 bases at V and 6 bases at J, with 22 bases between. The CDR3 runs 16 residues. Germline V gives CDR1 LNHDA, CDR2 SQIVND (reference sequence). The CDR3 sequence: CASSFARQGGWAEAFF. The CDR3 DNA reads TGTGCCAGTAGTTTCGCCCGTCAAGGAGGATGGGCTGAAGCTTTCTTT.

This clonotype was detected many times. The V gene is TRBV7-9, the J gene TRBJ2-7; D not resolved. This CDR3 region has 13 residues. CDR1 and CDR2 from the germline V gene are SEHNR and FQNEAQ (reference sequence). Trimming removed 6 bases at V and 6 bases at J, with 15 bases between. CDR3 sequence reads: CASSLSPDGEQYF. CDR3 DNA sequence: TGTGCCAGCAGTTTATCCCCTGACGGCGAGCAGTACTTC.

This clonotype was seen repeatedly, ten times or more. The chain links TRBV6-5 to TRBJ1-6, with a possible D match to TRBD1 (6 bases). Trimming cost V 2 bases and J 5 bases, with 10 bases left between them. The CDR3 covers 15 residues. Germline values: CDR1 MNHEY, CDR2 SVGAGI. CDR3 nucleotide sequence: TGTGCCAGCAGTTACGGGACACAAGATAATTCACCCCTCCACTTT. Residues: CASSYGTQDNSPLHF.

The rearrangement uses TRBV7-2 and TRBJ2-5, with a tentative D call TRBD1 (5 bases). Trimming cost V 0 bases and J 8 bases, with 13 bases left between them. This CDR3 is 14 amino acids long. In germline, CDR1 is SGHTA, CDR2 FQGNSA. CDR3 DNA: TGTGCCAGCAGCTTAGCGCGAGAACAGGAAACCCAGTACTTC. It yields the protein CASSLAREQETQYF.

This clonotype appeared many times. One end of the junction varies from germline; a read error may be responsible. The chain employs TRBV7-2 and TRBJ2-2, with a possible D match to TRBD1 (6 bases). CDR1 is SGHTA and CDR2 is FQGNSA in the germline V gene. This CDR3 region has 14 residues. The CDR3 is CASCLNRVAGELFF. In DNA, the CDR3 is TGTGCCAGCTGCTTGAACAGGGTGGCCGGGGAGCTGTTTTTT.

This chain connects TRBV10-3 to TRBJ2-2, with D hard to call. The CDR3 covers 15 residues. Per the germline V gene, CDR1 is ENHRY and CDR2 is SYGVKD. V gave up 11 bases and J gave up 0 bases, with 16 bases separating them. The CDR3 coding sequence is TGTGCCTCTAACGAGAGGAGCGCGAACACCGGGGAGCTGTTTTTT. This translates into CASNERSANTGELFF.

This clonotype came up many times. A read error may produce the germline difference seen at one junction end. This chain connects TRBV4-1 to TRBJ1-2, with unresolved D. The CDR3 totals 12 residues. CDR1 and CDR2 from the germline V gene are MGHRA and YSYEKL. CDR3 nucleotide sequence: TGCGCCAGCAGCCCAGACTTAGGGTTACGGGCCTTC. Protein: CASSPDLGLRAF.

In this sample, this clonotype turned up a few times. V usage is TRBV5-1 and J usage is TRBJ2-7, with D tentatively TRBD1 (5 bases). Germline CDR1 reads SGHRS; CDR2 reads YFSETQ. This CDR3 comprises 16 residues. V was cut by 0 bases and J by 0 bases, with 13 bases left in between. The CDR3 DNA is TGCGCCAGCAGCTTGGGATGGGGCCCGCACTCCTACGAGCAGTACTTC. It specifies CASSLGWGPHSYEQYF.

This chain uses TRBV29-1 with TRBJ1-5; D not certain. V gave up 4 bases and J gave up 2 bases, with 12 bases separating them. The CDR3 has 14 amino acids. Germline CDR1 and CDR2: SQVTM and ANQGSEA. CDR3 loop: CSVAPGKGNQPQHF. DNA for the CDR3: TGCAGCGTTGCACCGGGGAAAGGCAATCAGCCCCAGCATTTT.

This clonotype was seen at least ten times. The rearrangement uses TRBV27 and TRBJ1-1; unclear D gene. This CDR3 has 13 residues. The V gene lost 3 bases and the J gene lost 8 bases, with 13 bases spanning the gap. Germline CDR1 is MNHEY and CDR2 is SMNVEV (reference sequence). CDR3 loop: CASSFRPTTEAFF. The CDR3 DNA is TGTGCCAGCAGTTTCCGACCCACAACGGAAGCTTTCTTT.

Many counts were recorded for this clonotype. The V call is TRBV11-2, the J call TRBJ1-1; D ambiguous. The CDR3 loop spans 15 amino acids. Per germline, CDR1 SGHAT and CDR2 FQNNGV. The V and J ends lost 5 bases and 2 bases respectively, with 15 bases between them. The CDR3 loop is CASSPSPTTNTEAFF. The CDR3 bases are TGTGCCAGCAGCCCATCCCCGACAACCAACACTGAAGCTTTCTTT.

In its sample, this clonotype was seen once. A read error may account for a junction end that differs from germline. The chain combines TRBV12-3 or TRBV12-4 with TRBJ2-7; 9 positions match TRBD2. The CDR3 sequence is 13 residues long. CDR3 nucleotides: TGTGCCAGCAGATTAGCGGGAGCTAGCGAGCAGTACTTC. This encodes CASRLAGASEQYF.

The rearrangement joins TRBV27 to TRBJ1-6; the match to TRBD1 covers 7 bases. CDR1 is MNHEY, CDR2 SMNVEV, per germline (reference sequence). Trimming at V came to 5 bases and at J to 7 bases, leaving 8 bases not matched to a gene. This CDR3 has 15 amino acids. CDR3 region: CASSKDRVENSPLHF. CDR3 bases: TGTGCCAGCAGTAAAGACAGGGTCGAAAATTCACCCCTCCACTTT.